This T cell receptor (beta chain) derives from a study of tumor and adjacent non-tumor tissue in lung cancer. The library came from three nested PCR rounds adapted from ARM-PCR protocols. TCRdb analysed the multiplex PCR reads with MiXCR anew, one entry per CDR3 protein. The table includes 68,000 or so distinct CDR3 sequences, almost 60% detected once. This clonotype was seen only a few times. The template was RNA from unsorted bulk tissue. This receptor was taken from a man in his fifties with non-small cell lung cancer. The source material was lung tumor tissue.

In DNA, the CDR3 is TGTGCCAGCATCTCCGCAGGGACCCGAAGCACAGATACGCAGTATTTT. This encodes CASISAGTRSTDTQYF. The J gene is TRBJ2-3, the V gene TRBV7-9; D is possibly TRBD1 or TRBD2 (5 bases each). CDR3 length equals 16 residues. Per germline, CDR1 SEHNR and CDR2 FQNEAQ (reference sequence). V was shortened by 7 bases and J by 0 bases, with 17 bases between the two germline ends.